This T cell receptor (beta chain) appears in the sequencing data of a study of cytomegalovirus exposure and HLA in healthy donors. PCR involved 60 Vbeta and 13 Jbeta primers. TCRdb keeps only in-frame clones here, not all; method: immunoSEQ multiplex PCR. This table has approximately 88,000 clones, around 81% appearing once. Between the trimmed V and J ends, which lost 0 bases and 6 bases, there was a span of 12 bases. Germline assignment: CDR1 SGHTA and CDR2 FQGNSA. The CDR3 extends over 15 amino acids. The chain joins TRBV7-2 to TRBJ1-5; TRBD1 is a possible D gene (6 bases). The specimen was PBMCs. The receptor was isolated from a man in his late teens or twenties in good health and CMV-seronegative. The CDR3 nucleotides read TGTGCCAGCAGCTTAGCGCGGGGGGCACGTCAGCCCCAGCATTTT. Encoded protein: CASSLARGARQPQHF.